This TCR beta chain stems from a study of blood T cell repertoires in COVID-19. Study-level background: The samples span acute and convalescent COVID-19 from the United States, Italy and Spain. The cDNA or gDNA used as material had been derived from T cells, B-cell-depleted T cells, or PBMCs.

Trimming removed 3 bases from V and 3 bases from J; junction bases left unmatched: 6. This CDR3 has 17 residues. The germline CDR1 and CDR2 sequences are KGHSH and LQKENI. Original methodology: It was from reference gene primer amplification that nucleated cell counts were estimated. Repertoires were generated with immunoSEQ multiplex PCR, while TCRdb's copy carries only in-frame clones and drops some. The DNA was the basis for D and trimming; V, J and clone size are from that table. Among more than 150,000 clones listed, 86% were seen once. The chain joins TRBV18 to TRBJ2-2; 11 bases align to TRBD2. The sequenced material came from peripheral blood. The receptor was isolated from a man aged 65 to 79 with active or convalescent COVID-19. CDR3 in amino acids: CASSPGGLADYTGELFF. CDR3 DNA: TGTGCCAGCTCACCGGGGGGACTAGCGGATTACACCGGGGAGCTGTTTTTT.